Sequencing of this T cell receptor (beta chain) was carried out in a study of spatial heterogeneity in lung cancer. Study observations and caveats: Ubiquitous expanded tumor TCRs were seen in blood more at resection than at follow-up.

TCRdb recomputed calls from the 5' RACE reads with MiXCR, one row per CDR3 protein. The data contain about 20,000 distinct CDR3 sequences, approximately 6.2% of them seen just once; the ten biggest clones take up 30% to 35%. Documented time point: sample taken at primary tumor resection. The donor population consisted of just over 70 patients with untreated, early-stage non-small cell lung cancer. Unsorted whole RNA of tumor, nontumor lung or frozen PBMC was sequenced. This clonotype appeared many times. What it binds is not known. Germline V lookup: CDR1 SGHTA, CDR2 FQGNSA. The CDR3 covers 16 residues. The V gene lost 5 bases and the J gene lost 6 bases, with 17 bases spanning the gap.

The gene calls are TRBV7-2 and TRBJ1-6, with D maybe TRBD1 (5 bases). The TCR was taken from a male donor with early-stage non-small cell lung cancer. Specimen: PBMCs, collected at surgery. The chain's CDR3 is CASSRGSPEPNSPLHF. CDR3 sequence (DNA): TGTGCCAGCAGCCGGGGGTCACCTGAGCCTAATTCACCCCTCCACTTT. Drawing the rest from reference TRBV7-2 and TRBJ1-6, the complete variable domain is GAGVSQSPSNKVTEKGKDVELRCDPISGHTALYWYRQSLGQGLEFLIYFQGNSAPDKSGLPSDRFSAERTGGSVSTLTIQRTQQEDSAVYLCASSRGSPEPNSPLHFGNGTRLTVT.